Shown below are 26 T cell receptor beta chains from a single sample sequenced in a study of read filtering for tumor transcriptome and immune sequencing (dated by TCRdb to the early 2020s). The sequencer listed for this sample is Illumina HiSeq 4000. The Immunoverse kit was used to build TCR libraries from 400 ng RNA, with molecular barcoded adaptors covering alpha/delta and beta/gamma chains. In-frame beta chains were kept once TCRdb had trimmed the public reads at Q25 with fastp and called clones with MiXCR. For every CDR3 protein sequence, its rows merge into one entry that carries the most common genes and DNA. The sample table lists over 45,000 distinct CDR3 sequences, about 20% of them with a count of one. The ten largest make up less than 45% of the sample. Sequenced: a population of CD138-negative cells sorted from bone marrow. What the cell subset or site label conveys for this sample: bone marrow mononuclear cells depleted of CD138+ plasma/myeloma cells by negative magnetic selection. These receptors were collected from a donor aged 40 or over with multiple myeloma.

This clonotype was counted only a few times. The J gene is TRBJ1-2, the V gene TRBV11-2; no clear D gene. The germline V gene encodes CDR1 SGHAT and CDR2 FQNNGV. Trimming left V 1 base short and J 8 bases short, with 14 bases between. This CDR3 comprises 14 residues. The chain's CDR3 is CASSLGYFTDGYTF. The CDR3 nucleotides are TGTGCCAGCAGCTTAGGCTACTTTACGGACGGCTACACCTTC.

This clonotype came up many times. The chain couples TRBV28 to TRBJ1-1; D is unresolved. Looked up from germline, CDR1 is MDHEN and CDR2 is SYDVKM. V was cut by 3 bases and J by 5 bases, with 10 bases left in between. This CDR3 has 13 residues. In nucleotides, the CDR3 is TGTGCCAGCAGTTTCTTTTCGGGGACTGAAGCTTTCTTT. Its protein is CASSFFSGTEAFF.

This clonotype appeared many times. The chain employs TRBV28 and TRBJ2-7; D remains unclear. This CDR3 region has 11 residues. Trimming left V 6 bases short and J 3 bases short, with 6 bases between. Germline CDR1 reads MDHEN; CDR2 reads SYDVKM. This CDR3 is CASSAYYEQYF. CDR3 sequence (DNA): TGTGCCAGCAGCGCATACTACGAGCAGTACTTC.

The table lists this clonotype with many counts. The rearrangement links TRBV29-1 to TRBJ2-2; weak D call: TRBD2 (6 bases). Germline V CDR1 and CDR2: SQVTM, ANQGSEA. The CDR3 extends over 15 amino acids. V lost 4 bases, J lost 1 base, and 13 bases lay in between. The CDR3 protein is CSVVYGGMNTGELFF. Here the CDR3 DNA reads TGCAGCGTTGTATATGGGGGGATGAACACCGGGGAGCTGTTTTTT.

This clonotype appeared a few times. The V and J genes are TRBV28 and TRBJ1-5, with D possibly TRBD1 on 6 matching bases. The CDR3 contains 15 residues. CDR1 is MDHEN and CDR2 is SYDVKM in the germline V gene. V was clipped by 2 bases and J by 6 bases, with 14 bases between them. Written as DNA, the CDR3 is TGTGCCAGCAGTTTAGAACAGGGACCCGGTCAGCCCCAGCATTTT. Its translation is CASSLEQGPGQPQHF.

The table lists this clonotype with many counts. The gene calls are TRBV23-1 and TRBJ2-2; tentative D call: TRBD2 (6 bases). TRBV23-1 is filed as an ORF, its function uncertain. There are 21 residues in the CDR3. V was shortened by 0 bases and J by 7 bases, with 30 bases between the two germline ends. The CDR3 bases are TGCGCCAGCAGTCAATCCGGAGACAGAGGAGGGCAGGAAAACACCCACGGGGAGCTGTTTTTT. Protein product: CASSQSGDRGGQENTHGELFF.

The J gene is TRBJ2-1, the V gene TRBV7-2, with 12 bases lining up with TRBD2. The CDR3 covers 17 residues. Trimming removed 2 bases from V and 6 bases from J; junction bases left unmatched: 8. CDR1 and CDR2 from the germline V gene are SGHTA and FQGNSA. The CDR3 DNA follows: TGTGCCAGCAGCTTATATCCGACTAGCGGGAGTATCAATGAGCAGTTCTTC. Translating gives CASSLYPTSGSINEQFF.

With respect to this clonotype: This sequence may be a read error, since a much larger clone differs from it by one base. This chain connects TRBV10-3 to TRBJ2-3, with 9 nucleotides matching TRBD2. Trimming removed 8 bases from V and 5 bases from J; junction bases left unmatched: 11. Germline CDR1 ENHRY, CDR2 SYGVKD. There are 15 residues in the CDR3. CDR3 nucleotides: TGTGCCATCGAAGACATAGCGGGAGAGGTAGATACGCAGTATTTT. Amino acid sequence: CAIEDIAGEVDTQYF.

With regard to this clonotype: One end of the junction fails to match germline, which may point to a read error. CDR3 protein: CVTSDSTGGTGELFF. CDR3 nucleotide sequence: TGTGTCACCAGTGATTCGACGGGAGGAACCGGGGAGCTGTTTTTT. The chain recombines TRBV24-1 with TRBJ2-2; 7 bases are shared with TRBD2. The V gene's germline CDR1 is KGHDR and CDR2 SFDVKD. The length of the CDR3 is 15 residues.

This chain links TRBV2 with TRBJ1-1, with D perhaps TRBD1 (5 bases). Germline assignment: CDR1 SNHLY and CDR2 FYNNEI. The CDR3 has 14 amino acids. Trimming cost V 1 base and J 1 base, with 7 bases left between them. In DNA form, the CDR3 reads TGTGCCAGCAGTGAAGGACAGCAGAACACTGAAGCTTTCTTT. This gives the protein CASSEGQQNTEAFF.

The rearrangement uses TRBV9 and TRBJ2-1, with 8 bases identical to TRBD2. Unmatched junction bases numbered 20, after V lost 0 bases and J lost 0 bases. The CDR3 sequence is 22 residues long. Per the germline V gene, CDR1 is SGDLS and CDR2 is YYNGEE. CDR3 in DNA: TGTGCCAGCAGCGTAGGAACAGGACGCCCCGGGACTAGTGGGAGCTCCTACAATGAGCAGTTCTTC. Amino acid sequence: CASSVGTGRPGTSGSSYNEQFF.

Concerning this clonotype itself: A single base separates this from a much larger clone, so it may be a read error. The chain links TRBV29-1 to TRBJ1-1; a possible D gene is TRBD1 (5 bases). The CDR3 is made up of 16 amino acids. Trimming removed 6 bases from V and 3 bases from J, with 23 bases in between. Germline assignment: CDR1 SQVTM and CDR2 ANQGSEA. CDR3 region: CSVPSGVGRSDTEAFF. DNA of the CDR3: TGCAGCGTGCCGTCGGGGGTCGGCAGATCGGACACTGAAGCTTTCTTT. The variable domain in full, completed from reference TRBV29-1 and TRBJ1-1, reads SAVISQKPSRDICQRGTSLTIQCQVDSQVTMMFWYRQQPGQSLTLIATANQGSEATYESGFVIDKFPISRPNLTFSTLTVSNMSPEDSSIYLCSVPSGVGRSDTEAFFGQGTRLTVV.

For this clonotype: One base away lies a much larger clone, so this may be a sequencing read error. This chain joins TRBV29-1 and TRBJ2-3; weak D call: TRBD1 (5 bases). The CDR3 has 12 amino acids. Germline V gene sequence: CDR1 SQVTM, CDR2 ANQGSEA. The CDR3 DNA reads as TGCAGCGTTTGGACCCTGACAGATACGCTGTATTTT. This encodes CSVWTLTDTLYF.

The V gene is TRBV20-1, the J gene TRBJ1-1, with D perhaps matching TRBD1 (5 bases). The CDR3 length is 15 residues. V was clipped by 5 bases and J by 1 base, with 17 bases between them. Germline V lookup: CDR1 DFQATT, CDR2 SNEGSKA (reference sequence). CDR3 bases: TGCAGTGCTCGAAGAAGTCCCGGGGGGAACACTGAAGCTTTCTTT. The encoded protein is CSARRSPGGNTEAFF.

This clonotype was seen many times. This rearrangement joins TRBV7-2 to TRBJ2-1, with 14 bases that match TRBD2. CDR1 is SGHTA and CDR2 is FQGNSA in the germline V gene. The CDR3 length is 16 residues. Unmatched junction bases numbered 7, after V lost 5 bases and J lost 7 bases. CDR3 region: CASSPRLAGGRNEQFF. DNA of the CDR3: TGTGCCAGCAGCCCCCGACTAGCGGGAGGGCGGAATGAGCAGTTCTTC.

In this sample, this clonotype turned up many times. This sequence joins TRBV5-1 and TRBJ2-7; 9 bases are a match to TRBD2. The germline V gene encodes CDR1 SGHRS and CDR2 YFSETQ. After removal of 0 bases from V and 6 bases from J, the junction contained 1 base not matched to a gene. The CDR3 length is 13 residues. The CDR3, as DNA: TGCGCCAGCAGCTTGGCGCGGGGGGGCGAGCAGTACTTC. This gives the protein CASSLARGGEQYF.

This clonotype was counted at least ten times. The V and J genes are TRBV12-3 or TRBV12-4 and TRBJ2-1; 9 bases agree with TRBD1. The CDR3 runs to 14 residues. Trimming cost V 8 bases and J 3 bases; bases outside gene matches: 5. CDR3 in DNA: TGTGCCAGCTCCGGGACAGGGTACTACAATGAGCAGTTCTTC. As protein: CASSGTGYYNEQFF.

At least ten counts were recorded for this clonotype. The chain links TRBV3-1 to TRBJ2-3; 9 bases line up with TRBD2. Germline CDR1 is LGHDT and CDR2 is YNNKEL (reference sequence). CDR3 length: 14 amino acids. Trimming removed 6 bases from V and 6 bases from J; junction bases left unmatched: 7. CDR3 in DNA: TGTGCCAGCAGTCCATTAGCGGGAGCCGATACGCAGTATTTT. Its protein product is CASSPLAGADTQYF.

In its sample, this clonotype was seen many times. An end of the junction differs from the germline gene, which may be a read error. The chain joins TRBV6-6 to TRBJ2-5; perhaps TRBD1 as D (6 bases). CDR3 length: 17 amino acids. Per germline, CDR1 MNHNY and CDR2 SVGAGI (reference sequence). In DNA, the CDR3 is TGTGCCAGCAGTGACTCCCCCGGGACAACCCGGCGAGAGACCCAGTACTTC. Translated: CASSDSPGTTRRETQYF.

The CDR3 nucleotides read TGTGCCAGCAGCCCCGGCCGGGGTTCCGGGGAGCTGTTTTTT. Amino acid sequence: CASSPGRGSGELFF. The chain is built from TRBV11-3 and TRBJ2-2, with a tentative D call TRBD2 (5 bases). CDR3 size: 14 residues. Germline assignment: CDR1 SGHNT and CDR2 YENEEA. V dropped 5 bases and J dropped 6 bases, with 13 bases sitting between them.

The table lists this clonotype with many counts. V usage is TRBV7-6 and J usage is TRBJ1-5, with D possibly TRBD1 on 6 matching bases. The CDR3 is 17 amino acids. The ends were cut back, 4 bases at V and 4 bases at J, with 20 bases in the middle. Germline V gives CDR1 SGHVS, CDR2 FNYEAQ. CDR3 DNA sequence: TGTGCCAGCAGCTGCCCAAGACAGGTTTGCTTTAATCAGCCCCAGCATTTT. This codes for CASSCPRQVCFNQPQHF.

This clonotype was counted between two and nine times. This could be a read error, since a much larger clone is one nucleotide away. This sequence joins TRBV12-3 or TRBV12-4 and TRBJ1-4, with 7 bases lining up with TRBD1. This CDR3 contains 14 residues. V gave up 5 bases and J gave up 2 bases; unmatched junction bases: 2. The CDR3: CASSPTGTNEKLFF. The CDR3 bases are TGTGCCAGCAGTCCGACAGGGACTAATGAAAAACTGTTTTTT.

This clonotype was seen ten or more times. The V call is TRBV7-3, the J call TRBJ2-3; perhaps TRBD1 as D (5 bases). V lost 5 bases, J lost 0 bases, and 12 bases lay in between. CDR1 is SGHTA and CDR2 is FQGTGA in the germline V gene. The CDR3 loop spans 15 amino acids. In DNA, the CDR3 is TGTGCCAGCAGCCTCGACAGATCTAGCACAGATACGCAGTATTTT. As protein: CASSLDRSSTDTQYF.

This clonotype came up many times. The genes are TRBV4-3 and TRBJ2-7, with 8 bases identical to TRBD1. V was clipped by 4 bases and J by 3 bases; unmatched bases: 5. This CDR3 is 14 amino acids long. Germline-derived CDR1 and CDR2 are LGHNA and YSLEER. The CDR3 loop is CASSLDRGLYEQYF. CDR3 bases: TGCGCCAGCAGCCTCGACAGGGGTCTCTACGAGCAGTACTTC.

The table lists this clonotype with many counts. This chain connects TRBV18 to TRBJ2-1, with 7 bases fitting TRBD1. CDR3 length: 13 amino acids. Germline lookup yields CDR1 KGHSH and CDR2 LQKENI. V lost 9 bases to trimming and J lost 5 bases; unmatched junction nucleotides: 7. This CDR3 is CASSGTEDNEQFF. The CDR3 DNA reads TGTGCCAGTTCCGGGACAGAAGACAATGAGCAGTTCTTC. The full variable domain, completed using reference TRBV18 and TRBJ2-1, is NAGVMQNPRHLVRRRGQEARLRCSPMKGHSHVYWYRQLPEEGLKFMVYLQKENIIDESGMPKERFSAEFPKEGPSILRIQQVVRGDSAAYFCASSGTEDNEQFFGPGTRLTVL.

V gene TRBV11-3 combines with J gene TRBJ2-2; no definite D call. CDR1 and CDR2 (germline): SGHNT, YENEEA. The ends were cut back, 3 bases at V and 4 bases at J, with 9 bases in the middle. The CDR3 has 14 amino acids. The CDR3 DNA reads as TGTGCCAGCAGCTTTAGAGGTGTCACCGGGGAGCTGTTTTTT. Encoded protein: CASSFRGVTGELFF.